This T cell receptor beta chain is from a study of Tregs in tolerant kidney transplant recipients. Study-level findings and limits: In tolerant patients, donor-specific Tregs outgrew total Tregs, suggesting antigen-driven expansion.

Germline lookup yields CDR1 SGHNT and CDR2 YYREEE (reference sequence). The CDR3 spans 14 residues. The V end was cut by 8 bases, the J end by 3 bases, with 15 bases between. The assay was immunoSEQ multiplex PCR, and TCRdb's table has in-frame clones only and misses some. The sample consists of around 64,000 clones, around 87% of them appearing once. As for this clone: Its specificity is unknown.

Recipients received nonmyeloablative bone marrow transplants from related graft donors, with transient mixed chimerism. This TCR was recovered from a human patient who received a combined kidney and bone marrow transplant. Some T cells here may be from the graft donor. Sample: CD4+ T cells from blood (PBMCs), taken 6 months after the transplant. The J gene is TRBJ1-5, the V gene TRBV5-4; a weak D match, TRBD1 (6 bases). CDR3 region: CASSPQGSNQPQHF. The CDR3, as DNA: TGTGCCAGTAGCCCACAGGGTTCCAATCAGCCCCAGCATTTT.